Listed below are T cell receptor beta chains from one sample, sequenced in a study of blood T cell repertoires in COVID-19. Clones were read by immunoSEQ multiplex PCR, and TCRdb kept only the in-frame ones, dropping some. The data contain 350,000 or so clones, about 89% of them seen just once; the ten biggest clones take up 8.5% to 12%. Sequenced sample: peripheral blood. The receptors derive from a woman in her 30s with COVID-19, enrolled during active disease. Each CDR3 is given with its conserved first and last residue. The D gene is left open where the match is weak. For some rows the clone size is stated as once, few or many, or as a class when expanded; others skip it.

d_call	clone_size	j_call	v_call	cdr3_aa	cdr3_nt
TRBD2	NA	TRBJ2-1	TRBV19	CASSIPPAGGYNEQFF	TGTGCCAGTAGTATCCCCCCAGCGGGAGGGTACAATGAGCAGTTCTTC
NA	NA	TRBJ2-6	TRBV24-1	CATSRSGANVLTF	TGTGCCACCAGCCGCTCTGGGGCCAACGTCCTGACTTTC
NA	NA	TRBJ1-4	TRBV18	CASSPKQVNEKLFF	TGTGCCAGCTCACCGAAACAGGTTAATGAAAAACTGTTTTTT
TRBD1	NA	TRBJ2-2	TRBV5-1	CASSFDRVGTGELFF	TGCGCCAGCAGCTTCGACAGGGTGGGCACCGGGGAGCTGTTTTTT
NA	NA	TRBJ2-3	TRBV2	CASRTGSSGTDTQYF	TGTGCCAGCAGGACTGGATCGAGCGGCACAGATACGCAGTATTTT
TRBD2	NA	TRBJ2-2	TRBV7-8	CASSLWGLAGSGTGELFF	TGTGCCAGCAGCTTATGGGGACTAGCGGGAAGTGGCACCGGGGAGCTGTTTTTT
TRBD1	NA	TRBJ2-3	TRBV5-4	CASSWDRGSDTQYF	TGTGCCAGCAGCTGGGACAGGGGGTCAGATACGCAGTATTTT
NA	NA	TRBJ2-1	TRBV3-1/TRBV3-2	CASSQDGPGGEQFF	TGTGCCAGCAGCCAAGACGGGCCAGGCGGGGAGCAGTTCTTC
NA	NA	TRBJ2-7	TRBV3-1/TRBV3-2	CASSQGPRGGEQYF	TGTGCCAGCAGCCAAGGACCCAGGGGTGGCGAGCAGTACTTC
TRBD1	NA	TRBJ1-1	TRBV19	CASRNTGTGRTEAFF	TGTGCCAGTCGTAATACCGGGACAGGGCGGACTGAAGCTTTCTTT
TRBD2	NA	TRBJ2-1	TRBV25-1	CASSEPAGGFNEQFF	TGTGCCAGCAGTGAACCGGCGGGAGGGTTCAATGAGCAGTTCTTC
TRBD1	NA	TRBJ2-7	TRBV27	CASSGGTGPNYEQYF	TGTGCCAGCAGTGGGGGGACAGGGCCCAACTACGAGCAGTACTTC
TRBD2	NA	TRBJ2-3	TRBV7-7	CASSSLGRECNTQYF	TGTGCTAGCAGCTCGCTCGGGCGGGAGTGTAATACGCAGTATTTT
TRBD1	NA	TRBJ2-2	TRBV6-2/TRBV6-3	CASSGTGRSTGELFF	TGTGCCAGCAGTGGGACAGGACGGAGCACCGGGGAGCTGTTTTTT
NA	NA	TRBJ1-1	TRBV10-1	CASSESPQAGEAFF	TGCGCCAGCAGTGAGTCGCCCCAGGCGGGGGAAGCTTTCTTT
NA	NA	TRBJ2-1	TRBV9	CASSVSGSSYNEQFF	TGTGCCAGCAGCGTGAGCGGAAGCTCCTACAATGAGCAGTTCTTC
NA	NA	TRBJ2-7	TRBV25-1	CASSDTPDTPYEQYF	TGTGCCAGCAGTGATACCCCGGACACCCCCTACGAGCAGTACTTC
TRBD1	NA	TRBJ2-7	TRBV4-2	CASSQGADRGYEQYF	TGTGCCAGCAGCCAAGGAGCGGACAGGGGTTACGAGCAGTACTTC
TRBD2	NA	TRBJ2-5	TRBV30	CAWGAGGETQYF	TGTGCCTGGGGAGCGGGAGGCGAGACCCAGTACTTC
TRBD2	NA	TRBJ2-3	TRBV4-3	CASSQVLYGAGATDTQYF	TGCGCCAGCAGCCAAGTCCTCTACGGTGCGGGAGCCACAGATACGCAGTATTTT
NA	NA	TRBJ1-1	TRBV7-3	CAWSPGTDTEAFF	TGTGCCTGGTCTCCGGGAACCGACACTGAAGCTTTCTTT
TRBD2	NA	TRBJ2-1	TRBV27	CASSFWGGYNEQFF	TGTGCCAGCAGTTTTTGGGGGGGCTACAATGAGCAGTTCTTC
NA	NA	TRBJ2-7	TRBV13	CASSAGPSYEQYF	TGTGCCAGCAGCGCGGGTCCCTCCTACGAGCAGTACTTC
NA	NA	TRBJ1-6	TRBV18	CASSPGNYNSPLHF	TGTGCCAGCTCACCAGGCAATTATAATTCACCCCTCCACTTT
NA	once	TRBJ2-3	TRBV19	CASSSSFTDTQYF	TGTGCCAGTAGTAGCAGTTTCACAGATACGCAGTATTTT
TRBD2	NA	TRBJ2-2	TRBV24-1	CATRAGVGTGELFF	TGTGCCACCAGGGCGGGAGTGGGGACCGGGGAGCTGTTTTTT
TRBD2	once	TRBJ2-7	TRBV6-5	CASTYGGWQYF	TGTGCCAGCACCTACGGGGGGTGGCAGTACTTC